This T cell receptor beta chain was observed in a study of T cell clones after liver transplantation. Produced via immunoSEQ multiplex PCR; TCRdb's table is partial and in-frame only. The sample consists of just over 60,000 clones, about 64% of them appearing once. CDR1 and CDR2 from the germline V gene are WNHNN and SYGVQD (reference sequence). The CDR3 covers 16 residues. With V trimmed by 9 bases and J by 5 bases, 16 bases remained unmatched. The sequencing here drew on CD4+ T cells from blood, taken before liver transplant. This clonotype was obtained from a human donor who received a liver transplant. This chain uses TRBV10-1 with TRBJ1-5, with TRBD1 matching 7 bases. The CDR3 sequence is CARFPGQQNLDQPQHF. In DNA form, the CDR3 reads TGCGCCAGGTTTCCGGGACAGCAAAACCTTGATCAGCCCCAGCATTTT.